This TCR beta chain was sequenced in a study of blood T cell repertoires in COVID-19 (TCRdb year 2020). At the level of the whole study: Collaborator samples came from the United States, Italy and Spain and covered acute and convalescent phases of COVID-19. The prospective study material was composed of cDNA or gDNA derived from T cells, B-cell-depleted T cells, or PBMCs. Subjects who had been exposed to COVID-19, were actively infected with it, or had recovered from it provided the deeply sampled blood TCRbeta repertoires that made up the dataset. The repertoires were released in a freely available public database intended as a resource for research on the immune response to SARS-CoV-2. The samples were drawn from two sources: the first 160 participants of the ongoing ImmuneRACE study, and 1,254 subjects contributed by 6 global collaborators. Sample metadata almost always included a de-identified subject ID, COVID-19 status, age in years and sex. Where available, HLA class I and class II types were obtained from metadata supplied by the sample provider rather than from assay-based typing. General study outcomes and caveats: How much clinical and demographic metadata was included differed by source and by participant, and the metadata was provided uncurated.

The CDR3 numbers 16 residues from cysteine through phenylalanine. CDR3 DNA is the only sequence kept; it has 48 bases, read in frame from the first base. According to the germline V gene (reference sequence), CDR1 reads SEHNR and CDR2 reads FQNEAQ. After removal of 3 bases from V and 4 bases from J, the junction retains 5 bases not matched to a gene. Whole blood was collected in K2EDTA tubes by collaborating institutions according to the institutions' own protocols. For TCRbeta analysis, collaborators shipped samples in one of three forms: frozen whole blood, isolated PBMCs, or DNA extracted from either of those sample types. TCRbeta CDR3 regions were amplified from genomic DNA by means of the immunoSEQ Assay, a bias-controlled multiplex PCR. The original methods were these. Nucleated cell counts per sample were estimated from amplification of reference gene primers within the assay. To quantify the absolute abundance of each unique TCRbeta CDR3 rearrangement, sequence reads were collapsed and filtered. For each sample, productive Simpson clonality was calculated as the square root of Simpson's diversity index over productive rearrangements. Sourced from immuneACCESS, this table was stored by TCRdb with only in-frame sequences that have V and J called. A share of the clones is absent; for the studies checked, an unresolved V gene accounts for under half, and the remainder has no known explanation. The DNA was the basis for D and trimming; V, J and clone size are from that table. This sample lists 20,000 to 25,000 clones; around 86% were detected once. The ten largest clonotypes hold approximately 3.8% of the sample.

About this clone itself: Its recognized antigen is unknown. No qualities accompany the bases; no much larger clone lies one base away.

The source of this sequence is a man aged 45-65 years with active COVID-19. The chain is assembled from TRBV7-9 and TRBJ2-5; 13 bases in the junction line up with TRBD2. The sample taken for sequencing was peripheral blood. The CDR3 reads CASSFGTSGGGETQYF. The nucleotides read TGTGCCAGCAGCTTTGGAACTAGCGGGGGGGGAGAGACCCAGTACTTC.